Each of the 14 T cell receptor beta chains below was sequenced from the same sample in a study of blood T cell repertoires in COVID-19. Generated by immunoSEQ multiplex PCR, the TCRdb table keeps only in-frame clones and is missing some. In the table there are approximately 150,000 clones, 84% of which are singletons. The sample taken for sequencing was peripheral blood. These receptors were taken from a man in his thirties or forties with COVID-19, enrolled during active disease.

This clone was counted once. The chain is built from TRBV10-1 and TRBJ2-3; maybe TRBD2 (6 bases). The CDR3 runs 15 residues. The germline V and J ends were trimmed by 5 bases and 1 base, with 13 bases remaining between them. CDR1 and CDR2 (germline): WNHNN, SYGVQD (reference sequence). The CDR3 spells CASSYGIAGTDTQYF. The DNA for the CDR3 is TGCGCCAGCAGTTATGGGATAGCGGGCACAGATACGCAGTATTTT.

The J gene is TRBJ1-1, the V gene TRBV19; unclear D gene. Trimming took 5 bases from V and 1 from J, leaving 11 bases between them. Germline V gene lookup returns CDR1 LNHDA and CDR2 SQIVND (reference sequence). The CDR3 totals 14 residues. This chain's CDR3 is CASSPWRQNTEAFF. The CDR3 DNA is TGTGCCAGTAGTCCGTGGAGGCAGAACACTGAAGCTTTCTTT. Drawing the rest from reference TRBV19 and TRBJ1-1, the complete variable domain is DGGITQSPKYLFRKEGQNVTLSCEQNLNHDAMYWYRQDPGQGLRLIYYSQIVNDFQKGDIAEGYSVSREKKESFPLTVTSAQKNPTAFYLCASSPWRQNTEAFFGQGTRLTVV.

The chain recombines TRBV12-3 or TRBV12-4 with TRBJ1-6; 9 nucleotides match TRBD1. The trim removed 5 bases at V and 16 bases at J, leaving 6 bases unmatched. CDR3 size: 12 residues. The CDR3 protein is CASSRDRVGLHF. CDR3 in DNA: TGTGCCAGCAGTAGGGACAGGGTGGGTCTCCACTTT.

This clone occurred once. V is TRBV7-9 and J is TRBJ2-7, with TRBD2 matching over 8 bases. This CDR3 is 14 amino acids long. Germline CDR1 is SEHNR and CDR2 is FQNEAQ (reference sequence). V shed 5 bases and J 3 bases; nucleotides not matched to a gene: 6. This CDR3 reads CASSRLAGGYEQYF. The CDR3 DNA follows: TGTGCCAGCAGCCGGTTGGCGGGAGGCTACGAGCAGTACTTC.

Remarks on this clone: The same CDR3 arises from other DNA sequences in this sample as well. The chain combines TRBV19 with TRBJ1-1, with D unclear. In germline, CDR1 is LNHDA, CDR2 SQIVND (reference sequence). V was trimmed by 3 bases and J by 1 base, leaving 6 bases between them. This CDR3 is built from 13 residues. The CDR3 DNA reads TGTGCCAGTAGTATCGTCAGGAACACTGAAGCTTTCTTT. It codes for CASSIVRNTEAFF.

This clone was recorded a few times. The chain couples TRBV9 to TRBJ2-7; 8 bases match TRBD1. There are 14 residues in the CDR3. After removal of 4 bases from V and 6 bases from J, the junction contained 9 bases not matched to a gene. Germline values: CDR1 SGDLS, CDR2 YYNGEE. This CDR3 is CASSPKPQGGEQYF. In nucleotides, the CDR3 is TGTGCCAGCAGCCCAAAACCACAGGGGGGCGAGCAGTACTTC.

CDR3 coding DNA: TGCAGTGCTAGCTCGGGGGGCTACACCTTC. Its protein product is CSASSGGYTF. V is TRBV20-1 and J is TRBJ1-2; unclear D gene. Germline V lookup: CDR1 DFQATT, CDR2 SNEGSKA (reference sequence). The CDR3 covers 10 residues. Deletions cut 3 bases from V and 8 bases from J, with 7 bases between.

The CDR3 sequence is CASSDPGLGQETQYF. The DNA for the CDR3 is TGTGCCAGCAGTGATCCGGGTTTGGGCCAAGAGACCCAGTACTTC. The rearrangement joins TRBV25-1 to TRBJ2-5; D remains ambiguous. Germline CDR1 reads MGHDK; CDR2 reads SYGVNS. V was pared by 3 bases and J by 1 base, with 12 bases between. This CDR3 contains 15 residues.

CDR3 region: CASSSGGPATYGYTF. CDR3 nucleotide sequence: TGTGCCAGCAGTTCCGGGGGGCCTGCCACATATGGCTACACCTTC. This rearrangement joins TRBV6-2 or TRBV6-3 to TRBJ1-2, with a weak D call TRBD1 (6 bases). The CDR3 totals 15 residues. Germline V gene lookup returns CDR1 MNHEY and CDR2 SVGEGT. Trimming removed 4 bases at V and 5 bases at J, with 17 bases between.

The chain is built from TRBV30 and TRBJ1-1; D remains unclear. Germline values: CDR1 GTSNPN, CDR2 SVGIG (reference sequence). The length of the CDR3 is 13 residues. V lost 0 bases and J lost 1, with 6 bases in between. The CDR3 spells CAWSVAQNTEAFF. CDR3 coding DNA: TGTGCCTGGAGTGTAGCTCAGAACACTGAAGCTTTCTTT.

V and J are TRBV13 and TRBJ2-2; TRBD2 aligns across 7 bases. Looked up from germline, CDR1 is PRHDT and CDR2 is FYEKMQ (reference sequence). J gave up 5 bases and V 5 bases, and 11 bases lay outside the gene matches. The CDR3 totals 16 residues. CDR3 residues: CASSESSGGRTGELFF. The CDR3 DNA is TGTGCCAGCAGCGAATCTAGCGGAGGGCGGACCGGGGAGCTGTTTTTT. The full variable domain, its missing parts supplied by reference TRBV13 and TRBJ2-2, is AAGVIQSPRHLIKEKRETATLKCYPIPRHDTVYWYQQGPGQDPQFLISFYEKMQSDKGSIPDRFSAQQFSDYHSELNMSSLELGDSALYFCASSESSGGRTGELFFGEGSRLTVL.

This clone occurred a few times. The chain couples TRBV2 to TRBJ2-3, with D possibly TRBD1 on 5 matching bases. From germline, CDR1 is SNHLY and CDR2 FYNNEI. V lost 9 bases and J 4 bases, leaving 14 bases between the germline ends. The CDR3 is 13 amino acids. The CDR3 sequence is CASRQSPADTQYF. The CDR3 nucleotides read TGTGCCAGTCGACAGAGCCCCGCAGATACGCAGTATTTT.

The chain employs TRBV6-5 and TRBJ1-4; 7 positions agree with TRBD1. V lost 8 bases, J lost 8 bases, and 8 bases stayed unmatched. Germline lookup yields CDR1 MNHEY and CDR2 SVGAGI. There are 13 residues in the CDR3. CDR3 amino acids: CASGQDLSEKLFF. The CDR3 coding sequence is TGTGCCAGCGGACAGGATTTGAGCGAAAAACTGTTTTTT.

This rearrangement joins TRBV7-9 to TRBJ2-3; 13 bases match TRBD2. Losses at the gene ends were 8 bases for V and 4 bases for J; bases not matched to a gene: 6. CDR3 size: 15 residues. Germline CDR1 is SEHNR and CDR2 is FQNEAQ (reference sequence). The CDR3 DNA sequence: TGTGCCAGCGCCGGACTAGCGGGAGATCCAGATACGCAGTATTTT. It is translated as CASAGLAGDPDTQYF.